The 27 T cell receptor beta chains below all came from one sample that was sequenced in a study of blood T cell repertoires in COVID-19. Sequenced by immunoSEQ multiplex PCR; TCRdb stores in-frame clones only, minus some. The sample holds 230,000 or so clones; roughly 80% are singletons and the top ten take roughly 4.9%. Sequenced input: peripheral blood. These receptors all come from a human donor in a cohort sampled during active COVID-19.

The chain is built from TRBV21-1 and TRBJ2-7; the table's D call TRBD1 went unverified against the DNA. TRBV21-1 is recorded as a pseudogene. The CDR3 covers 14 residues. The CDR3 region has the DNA TGTGCCAGCTACGCAGGGGCCCTCTCCTACGAGCAGTACTTC. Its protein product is CASYAGALSYEQYF.

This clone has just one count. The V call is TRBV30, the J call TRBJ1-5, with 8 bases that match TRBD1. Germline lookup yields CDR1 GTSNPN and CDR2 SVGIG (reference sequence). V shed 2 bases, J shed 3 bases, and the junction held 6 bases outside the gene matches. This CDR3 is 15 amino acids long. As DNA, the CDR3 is TGTGCCTGGAGTCGGACAGGGCTAAACAATCAGCCCCAGCATTTT. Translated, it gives CAWSRTGLNNQPQHF.

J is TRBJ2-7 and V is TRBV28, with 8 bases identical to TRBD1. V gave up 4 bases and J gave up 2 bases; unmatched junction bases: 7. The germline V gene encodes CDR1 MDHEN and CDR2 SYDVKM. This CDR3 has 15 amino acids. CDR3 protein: CASSSLDRAPYEQYF. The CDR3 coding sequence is TGTGCCAGCAGTTCTTTGGACAGGGCGCCCTACGAGCAGTACTTC.

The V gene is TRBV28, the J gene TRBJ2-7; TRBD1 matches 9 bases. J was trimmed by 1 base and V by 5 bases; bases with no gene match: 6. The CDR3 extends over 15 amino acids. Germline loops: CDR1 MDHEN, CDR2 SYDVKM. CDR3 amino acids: CASSPSGTGSYEQYF. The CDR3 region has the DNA TGTGCCAGCAGTCCATCCGGGACAGGGTCCTACGAGCAGTACTTC. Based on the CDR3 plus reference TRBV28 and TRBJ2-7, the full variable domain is DVKVTQSSRYLVKRTGEKVFLECVQDMDHENMFWYRQDPGLGLRLIYFSYDVKMKEKGDIPEGYSVSREKKERFSLILESASTNQTSMYLCASSPSGTGSYEQYFGPGTRLTVT.

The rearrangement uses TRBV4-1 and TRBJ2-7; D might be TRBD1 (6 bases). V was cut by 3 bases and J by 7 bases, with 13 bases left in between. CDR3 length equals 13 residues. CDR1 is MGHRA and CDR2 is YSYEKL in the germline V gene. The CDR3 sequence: CASSHVDRLEQYF. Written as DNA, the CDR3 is TGCGCCAGCAGCCATGTCGACAGGCTTGAGCAGTACTTC.

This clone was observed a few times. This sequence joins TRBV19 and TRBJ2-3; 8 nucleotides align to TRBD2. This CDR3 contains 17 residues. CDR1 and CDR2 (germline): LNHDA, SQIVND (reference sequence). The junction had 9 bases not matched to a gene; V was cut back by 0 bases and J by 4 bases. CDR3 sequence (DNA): TGTGCCAGTAGTATAGATCGCGGGGGGCGATCAGCAGATACGCAGTATTTT. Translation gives CASSIDRGGRSADTQYF.

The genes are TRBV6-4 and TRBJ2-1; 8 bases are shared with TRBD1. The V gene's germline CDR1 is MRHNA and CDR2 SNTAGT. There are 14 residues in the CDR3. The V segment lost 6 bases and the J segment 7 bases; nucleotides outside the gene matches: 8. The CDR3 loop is CASSVDRVENEQFF. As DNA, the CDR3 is TGTGCCAGCAGCGTGGACAGGGTGGAGAATGAGCAGTTCTTC.

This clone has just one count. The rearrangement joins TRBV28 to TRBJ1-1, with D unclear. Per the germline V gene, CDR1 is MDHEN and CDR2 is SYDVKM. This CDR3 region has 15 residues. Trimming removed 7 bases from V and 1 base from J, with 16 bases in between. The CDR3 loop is CASNSMPQANTEAFF. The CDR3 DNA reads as TGTGCCAGCAACTCGATGCCTCAGGCGAACACTGAAGCTTTCTTT.

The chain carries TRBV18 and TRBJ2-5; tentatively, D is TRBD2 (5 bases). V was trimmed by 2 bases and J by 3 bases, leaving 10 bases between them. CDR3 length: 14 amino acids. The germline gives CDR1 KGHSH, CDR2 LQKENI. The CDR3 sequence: CASSPYPGEETQYF. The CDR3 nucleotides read TGTGCCAGCTCACCATACCCCGGGGAAGAGACCCAGTACTTC.

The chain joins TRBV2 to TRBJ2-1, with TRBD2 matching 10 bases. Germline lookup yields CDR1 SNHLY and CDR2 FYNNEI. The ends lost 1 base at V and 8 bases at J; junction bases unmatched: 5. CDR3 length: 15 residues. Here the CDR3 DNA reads TGTGCCAGCAGTGAAGAAAGCGGGAGGGTGCATGAGCAGTTCTTC. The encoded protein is CASSEESGRVHEQFF.

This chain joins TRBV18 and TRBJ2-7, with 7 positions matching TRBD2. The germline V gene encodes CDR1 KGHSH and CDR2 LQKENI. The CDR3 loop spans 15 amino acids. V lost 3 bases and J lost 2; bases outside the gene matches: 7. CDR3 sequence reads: CASSPDSGTTYEQYF. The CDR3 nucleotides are TGTGCCAGCTCACCCGACAGCGGGACTACCTACGAGCAGTACTTC.

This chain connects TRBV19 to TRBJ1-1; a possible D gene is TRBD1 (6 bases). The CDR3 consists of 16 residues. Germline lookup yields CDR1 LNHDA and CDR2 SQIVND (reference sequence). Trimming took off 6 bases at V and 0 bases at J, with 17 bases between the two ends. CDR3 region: CASSSKGGGMNTEAFF. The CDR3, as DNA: TGTGCCAGTAGCTCGAAGGGGGGAGGGATGAACACTGAAGCTTTCTTT.

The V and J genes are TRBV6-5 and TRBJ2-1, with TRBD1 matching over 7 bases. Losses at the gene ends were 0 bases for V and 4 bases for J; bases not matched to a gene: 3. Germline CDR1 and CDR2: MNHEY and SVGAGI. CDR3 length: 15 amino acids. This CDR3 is CASSYSRTGYNEQFF. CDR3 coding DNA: TGTGCCAGCAGTTACTCGAGGACAGGTTACAATGAGCAGTTCTTC.

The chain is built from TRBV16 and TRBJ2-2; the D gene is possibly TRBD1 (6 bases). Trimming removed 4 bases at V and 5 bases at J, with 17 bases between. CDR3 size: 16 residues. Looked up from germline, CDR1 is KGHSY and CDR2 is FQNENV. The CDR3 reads CASSRQGLGSTGELFF. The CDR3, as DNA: TGTGCCAGCAGCCGCCAGGGGCTAGGAAGTACCGGGGAGCTGTTTTTT.

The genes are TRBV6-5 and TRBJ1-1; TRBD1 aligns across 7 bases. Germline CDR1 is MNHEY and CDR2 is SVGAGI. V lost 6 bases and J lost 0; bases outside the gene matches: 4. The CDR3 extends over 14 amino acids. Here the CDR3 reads CASRTTGLNTEAFF. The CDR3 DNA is TGTGCCAGCAGGACGACAGGGTTGAACACTGAAGCTTTCTTT.

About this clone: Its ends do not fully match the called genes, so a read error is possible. CDR3 sequence: CASSYSQGDQPQHF. In DNA, the CDR3 is TGTGCCAGCAGTTACTCGCAGGGGGATCAGCCTCAGCATTTT. The chain links TRBV6-5 to TRBJ1-5, with 7 positions matching TRBD1. CDR1 is MNHEY and CDR2 is SVGAGI in the germline V gene. The CDR3 loop spans 14 amino acids.

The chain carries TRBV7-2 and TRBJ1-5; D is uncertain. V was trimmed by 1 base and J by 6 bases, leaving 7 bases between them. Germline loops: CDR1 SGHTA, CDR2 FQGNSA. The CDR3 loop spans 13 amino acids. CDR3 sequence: CASSLGGGQPQHF. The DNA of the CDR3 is TGTGCCAGCAGCTTAGGAGGTGGTCAGCCCCAGCATTTT.

The CDR3 is CASSPRGLAGYEQYF. The DNA for the CDR3 is TGTGCCAGCTCACCGAGGGGACTAGCGGGATACGAGCAGTACTTC. V gene TRBV18 combines with J gene TRBJ2-7, with 13 bases fitting TRBD2. This CDR3 contains 15 residues. CDR1 and CDR2 from the germline V gene are KGHSH and LQKENI. The V and J ends lost 3 bases and 4 bases, in that order; junction bases with no gene match: 3.

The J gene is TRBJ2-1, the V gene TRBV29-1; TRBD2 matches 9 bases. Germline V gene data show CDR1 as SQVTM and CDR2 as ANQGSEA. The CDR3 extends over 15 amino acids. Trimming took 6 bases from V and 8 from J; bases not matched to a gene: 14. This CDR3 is CSVDRWLAGWDEQFF. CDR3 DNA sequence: TGCAGCGTGGATAGGTGGCTAGCGGGATGGGATGAGCAGTTCTTC.

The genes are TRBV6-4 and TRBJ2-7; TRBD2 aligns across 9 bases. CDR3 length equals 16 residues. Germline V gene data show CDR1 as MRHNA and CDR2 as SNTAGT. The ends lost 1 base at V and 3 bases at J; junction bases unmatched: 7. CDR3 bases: TGTGCCAGCAGTGACTGCGGGGGGGTGTTTAGCTACGAGCAGTACTTC. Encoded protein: CASSDCGGVFSYEQYF.

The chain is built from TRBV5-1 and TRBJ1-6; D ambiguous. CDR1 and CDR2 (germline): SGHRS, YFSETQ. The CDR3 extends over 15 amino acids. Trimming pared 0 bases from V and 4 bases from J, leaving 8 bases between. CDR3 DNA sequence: TGCGCCAGCAGCTTGGGCCCAGGTTATAATTCACCCCTCCACTTT. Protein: CASSLGPGYNSPLHF.

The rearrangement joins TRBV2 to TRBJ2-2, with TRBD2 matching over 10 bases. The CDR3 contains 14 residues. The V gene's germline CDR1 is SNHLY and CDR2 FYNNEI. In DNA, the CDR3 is TGTGGGGGCCTAGCGGGAGCGAACACCGGGGAGCTGTTTTTT. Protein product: CGGLAGANTGELFF. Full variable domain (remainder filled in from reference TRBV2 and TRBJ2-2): EPEVTQTPSHQVTQMGQEVILRCVPISNHLYFYWYRQILGQKVEFLVSFYNNEISEKSEIFDDQFSVERPDGSNFTLKIRSTKLEDSAMYFCGGLAGANTGELFFGEGSRLTVL.

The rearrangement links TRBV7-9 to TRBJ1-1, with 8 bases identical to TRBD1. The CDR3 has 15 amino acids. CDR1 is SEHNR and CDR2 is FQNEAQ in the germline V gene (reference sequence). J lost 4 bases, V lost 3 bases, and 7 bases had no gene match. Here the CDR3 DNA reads TGTGCCAGCAGCTTTGAAGGCAGGGGGCCCACTGAAGCTTTCTTT. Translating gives CASSFEGRGPTEAFF.

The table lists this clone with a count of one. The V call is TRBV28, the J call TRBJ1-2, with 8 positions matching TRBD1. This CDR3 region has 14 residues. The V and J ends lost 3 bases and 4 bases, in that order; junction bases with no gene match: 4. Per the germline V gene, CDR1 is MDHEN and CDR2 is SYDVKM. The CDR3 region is CASSLGQVIYGYTF. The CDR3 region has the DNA TGTGCCAGCAGTTTGGGACAGGTCATCTATGGCTACACCTTC.

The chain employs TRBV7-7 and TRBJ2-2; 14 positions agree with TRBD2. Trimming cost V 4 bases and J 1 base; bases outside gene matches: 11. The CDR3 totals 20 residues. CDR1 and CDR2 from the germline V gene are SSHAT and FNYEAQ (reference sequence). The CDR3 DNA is TGTGCCAGCAGCTCCGGTAGACTAGCGGGAGGGACCGAGAACACCGGGGAGCTGTTTTTT. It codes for CASSSGRLAGGTENTGELFF.

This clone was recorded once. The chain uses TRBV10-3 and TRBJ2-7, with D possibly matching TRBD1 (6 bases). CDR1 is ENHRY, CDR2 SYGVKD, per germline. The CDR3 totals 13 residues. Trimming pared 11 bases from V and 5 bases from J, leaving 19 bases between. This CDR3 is CAAGPGDSHEQYF. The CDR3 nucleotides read TGTGCCGCCGGCCCAGGGGATTCCCACGAGCAGTACTTC.

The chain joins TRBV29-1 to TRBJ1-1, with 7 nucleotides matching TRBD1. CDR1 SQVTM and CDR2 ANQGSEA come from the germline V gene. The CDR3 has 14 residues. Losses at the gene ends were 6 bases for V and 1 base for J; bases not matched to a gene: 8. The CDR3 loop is CSVLPGTANTEAFF. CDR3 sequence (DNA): TGCAGCGTGCTGCCCGGGACAGCGAACACTGAAGCTTTCTTT.